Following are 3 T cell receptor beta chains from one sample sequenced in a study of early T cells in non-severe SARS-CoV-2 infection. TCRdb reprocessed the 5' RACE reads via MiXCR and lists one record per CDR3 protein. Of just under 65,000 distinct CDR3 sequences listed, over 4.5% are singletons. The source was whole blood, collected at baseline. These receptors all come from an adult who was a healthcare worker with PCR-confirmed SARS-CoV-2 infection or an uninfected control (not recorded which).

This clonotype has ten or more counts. The CDR3 region has the DNA TGTGCCAGCAGCTTCCTGGTCCAGGCCGGCTACACCTTC. Translated, it gives CASSFLVQAGYTF. This sequence joins TRBV7-8 and TRBJ1-2; no firm D call. V shed 3 bases and J shed 8 bases, with 13 bases lying between them. This CDR3 spans 13 amino acids. The germline V gene has CDR1 SGHVS and CDR2 FQNEAQ.

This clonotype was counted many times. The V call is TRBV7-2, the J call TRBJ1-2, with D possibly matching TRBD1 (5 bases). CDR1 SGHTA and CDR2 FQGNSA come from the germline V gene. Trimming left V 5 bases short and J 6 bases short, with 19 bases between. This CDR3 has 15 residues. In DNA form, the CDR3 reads TGTGCCAGCAGCCCCGGGCACCAGGGATTCAATGGCTACACCTTC. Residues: CASSPGHQGFNGYTF.

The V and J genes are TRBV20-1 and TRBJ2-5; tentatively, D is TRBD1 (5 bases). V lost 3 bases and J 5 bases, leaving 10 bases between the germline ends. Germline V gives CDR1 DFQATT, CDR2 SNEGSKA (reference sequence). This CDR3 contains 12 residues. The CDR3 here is CSARKPGETQYF. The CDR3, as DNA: TGCAGTGCTAGGAAGCCAGGGGAGACCCAGTACTTC.